The clone carrying this TCR beta chain was seen a few times. What it binds is not known. Each TCR beta library was made by quantitative 5'-RACE that incorporated molecular barcodes. In TCRdb, the 5' RACE reads were re-called with MiXCR into one record per CDR3 protein. In the table there are over 400,000 distinct CDR3 sequences, roughly a quarter of which are singletons. This entry belongs to a study of CD8 T cells in ankylosing spondylitis. Unmatched junction bases numbered 8, after V lost 5 bases and J lost 5 bases. The CDR3 loop spans 14 amino acids. Germline CDR1 SGHTA, CDR2 FQGNSA. Study outcomes and limitations: Within peripheral blood, clones linked to disease were CD8+ and relatively rare. Made up of under 10 highly homologous variants, a TCR beta motif appeared characteristic of ankylosing spondylitis blood.

The clonotype comes from a male donor with ankylosing spondylitis. The chain uses TRBV7-2 and TRBJ2-7; the match to TRBD2 covers 8 bases. The specimen sequenced was blood, either unsorted or a sorted T cell fraction (not recorded which). Here the CDR3 DNA reads TGTGCCAGCAGCCCGGGACTAGTTTCCCACGAGCAGTACTTC. Amino acid sequence: CASSPGLVSHEQYF.